This record looks at one TCR beta chain sequence and its context. Germline V gives CDR1 SGHVS, CDR2 FQNEAQ. V was pared by 0 bases and J by 2 bases, with 5 bases of the junction left unmatched. The CDR3 runs to 16 residues. TCRdb keeps only in-frame clones here, not all; method: immunoSEQ multiplex PCR. The data hold over 85,000 clones, with approximately 88% observed a single time. These data belong to a study of control samples from healthy donors and cancer patients. The sample was PBMCs. This receptor was taken from a woman in her fifties or sixties with colorectal cancer. V usage is TRBV7-8 and J usage is TRBJ2-7, with 9 positions matching TRBD2. CDR3 sequence: CASSLASAGGTYEQYV. The CDR3 DNA is TGTGCCAGCAGCTTAGCCTCAGCGGGGGGCACCTACGAGCAGTACGTC.